These 22 T cell receptor beta chains came from one sample sequenced in a study of T cells after posttransplantation cyclophosphamide (dated by TCRdb to 2016 to 2017). The library was obtained by the immunoSEQ multiplex PCR assay. In TCRdb, the immuneACCESS table is reduced to in-frame sequences with V and J assigned. These tables do not hold every clone; where another copy was compared, an unresolved V gene accounts for under half, and the others remain unexplained. The sample data list some 7,400 clones, and about three quarters of these were observed just once. The ten largest account for over 20% of the sample. The sequenced sample consisted of memory CD4+ T cells sorted from blood. The source of these receptors is a woman between 50 and 59 years old in good health and a related stem cell transplant donor.

The CDR3 loop is CASSLARAGTQYF. CDR3 in DNA: TGTGCCAGCAGCTTAGCCCGAGCGGGGACCCAGTACTTC. The V gene is TRBV11-2, the J gene TRBJ2-5; D is perhaps TRBD2 (6 bases). Trimming pared 1 base from V and 7 bases from J, leaving 10 bases between. This CDR3 contains 13 residues. Germline V CDR1 and CDR2: SGHAT, FQNNGV.

The V and J genes are TRBV5-1 and TRBJ2-5; no clear D gene. Germline-derived CDR1 and CDR2 are SGHRS and YFSETQ. V lost 6 bases and J lost 2, with 17 bases in between. The CDR3 loop spans 15 amino acids. The CDR3 spells CASTVNPGGQETQYF. The CDR3 bases are TGCGCCAGCACCGTCAACCCGGGTGGGCAAGAGACCCAGTACTTC.

V is TRBV4-1 and J is TRBJ2-7; 9 bases line up with TRBD1. This CDR3 is built from 15 residues. Germline CDR1 and CDR2: MGHRA and YSYEKL. V lost 3 bases and J lost 3; bases outside the gene matches: 6. The CDR3 nucleotides are TGCGCCAGCAGCCACTTTCCGGGACAGGGCTACGAGCAGTACTTC. Translating gives CASSHFPGQGYEQYF.

The V call is TRBV28, the J call TRBJ1-3, with D perhaps TRBD1 (5 bases). Trimming removed 2 bases at V and 0 bases at J, with 8 bases between. The CDR3 spans 15 residues. The germline CDR1 and CDR2 sequences are MDHEN and SYDVKM. The CDR3 region is CASSLPGGSGNTIYF. DNA for the CDR3: TGTGCCAGCAGTTTACCGGGGGGCTCTGGAAACACCATATATTTT.

CDR3 sequence reads: CTSSQVLRSNTEAFF. The CDR3 bases are TGCACCAGCAGCCAAGTTCTCAGATCGAACACTGAAGCTTTCTTT. The chain uses TRBV1 and TRBJ1-1; TRBD1 reflects the table's D call only, with no check against the DNA. TRBV1 is flagged as a pseudogene. This CDR3 comprises 15 residues.

This chain links TRBV28 with TRBJ1-2; D is unclear. V lost 1 base to trimming and J lost 8 bases, with 11 bases between them. Germline V gives CDR1 MDHEN, CDR2 SYDVKM. The CDR3 extends over 13 amino acids. The CDR3 region has the DNA TGTGCCAGCAGTTTATATGCAGGCCCGGGCTACACCTTC. Translation: CASSLYAGPGYTF.

The V and J genes are TRBV10-3 and TRBJ2-7, with 9 bases that match TRBD1. The ends lost 4 bases at V and 6 bases at J; junction bases unmatched: 7. The germline V gene encodes CDR1 ENHRY and CDR2 SYGVKD. The length of the CDR3 is 14 residues. CDR3 in amino acids: CAISASGQGREQYF. The CDR3 bases are TGTGCCATCAGTGCCTCCGGACAGGGGCGCGAGCAGTACTTC.

This clone was observed a single time. At one end the junction does not follow the germline gene, possibly because of a read error. This sequence joins TRBV10-3 and TRBJ1-1, with 10 bases that match TRBD1. The CDR3 runs 17 residues. CDR1 is ENHRY, CDR2 SYGVKD, per germline. The CDR3 DNA follows: TGTGCCATCAGTGAGTCGGGACAGGGGTTCTTGAAAACTGAAGCTTTCTTT. It codes for CAISESGQGFLKTEAFF.

The chain uses TRBV7-6 and TRBJ2-2; 16 bases line up with TRBD2. J was trimmed by 7 bases and V by 5 bases; bases with no gene match: 16. Germline lookup yields CDR1 SGHVS and CDR2 FNYEAQ. The CDR3 length is 20 residues. Written as DNA, the CDR3 is TGTGCCAGCAGCCTCCCTCGGGGGACTAGCGGGAGGGCCAGGGACGGGGAGCTGTTTTTT. Protein sequence: CASSLPRGTSGRARDGELFF.

J is TRBJ1-2 and V is TRBV14, with D uncertain. The V end lost 1 base, the J end lost 4 bases, and 10 bases lay between the germline ends. This CDR3 spans 14 amino acids. CDR1 and CDR2 (germline): SGHDN, FVKESK. DNA of the CDR3: TGTGCCAGCAGCCAAGTTGGCCACCCCTATGGCTACACCTTC. It translates to CASSQVGHPYGYTF.

This chain joins TRBV5-6 and TRBJ1-6; no definite D call. The germline CDR1 and CDR2 sequences are SGHDT and YYEEEE. V dropped 0 bases and J dropped 7 bases, with 14 bases sitting between them. This CDR3 comprises 16 residues. The CDR3 DNA is TGTGCCAGCAGCTTGGCGGGATACCGACGGAATTCACCCCTCCACTTT. It encodes CASSLAGYRRNSPLHF.

This rearrangement joins TRBV19 to TRBJ2-3; D is perhaps TRBD2 (6 bases). The CDR3 sequence is 15 residues long. CDR1 and CDR2 from the germline V gene are LNHDA and SQIVND (reference sequence). Trimming removed 3 bases from V and 2 bases from J, with 12 bases in between. The CDR3 nucleotides are TGTGCCAGTAGTATGGGAGCGGGCTACACAGATACGCAGTATTTT. This translates into CASSMGAGYTDTQYF.

This clone was recorded only once. The chain is built from TRBV7-3 and TRBJ2-1; a possible D gene is TRBD2 (5 bases). The V gene lost 1 base and the J gene lost 3 bases, with 10 bases spanning the gap. Germline CDR1 SGHTA, CDR2 FQGTGA. CDR3 size: 15 residues. The CDR3 nucleotides read TGTGCCAGCAGCTTAAAATCCAGCGGCTACAATGAGCAGTTCTTC. It codes for CASSLKSSGYNEQFF.

In its sample, this clone was seen once. The rearrangement joins TRBV5-6 to TRBJ1-4; TRBD1 matches 8 bases. The CDR3 runs to 19 residues. V was clipped by 3 bases and J by 6 bases; unmatched bases: 19. Looked up from germline, CDR1 is SGHDT and CDR2 is YYEEEE. The CDR3 sequence is CASSSFYSPTGALDEKLFF. The DNA for the CDR3 is TGTGCCAGCAGCTCATTTTACTCGCCGACAGGGGCCTTGGATGAAAAACTGTTTTTT.

The V gene is TRBV11-1, the J gene TRBJ1-1; D is undetermined. Trimming removed 5 bases from V and 3 bases from J, with 13 bases in between. The CDR3 loop spans 14 amino acids. Germline assignment: CDR1 SGHAT and CDR2 FQDESV (reference sequence). CDR3 nucleotides: TGTGCCAGCAGCCATAATAACAGAGACACTGAAGCTTTCTTT. This encodes CASSHNNRDTEAFF. Together with reference TRBV11-1 and TRBJ1-1, the CDR3 gives the full variable domain: EAEVAQSPRYKITEKSQAVAFWCDPISGHATLYWYRQILGQGPELLVQFQDESVVDDSQLPKDRFSAERLKGVDSTLKIQPAELGDSAMYLCASSHNNRDTEAFFGQGTRLTVV.

The V and J genes are TRBV2 and TRBJ1-2; a weak D match, TRBD1 (6 bases). There are 16 residues in the CDR3. Germline-derived CDR1 and CDR2 are SNHLY and FYNNEI. Deletions cut 7 bases from V and 6 bases from J, with 24 bases between. The CDR3 is CASTPLGRVQGNGYTF. CDR3 DNA: TGTGCCAGCACCCCTTTGGGGAGAGTACAGGGTAATGGCTACACCTTC.

This clone has just a few counts. This chain links TRBV30 with TRBJ1-2; 7 nucleotides align to TRBD1. The CDR3 sequence is 13 residues long. From germline, CDR1 is GTSNPN and CDR2 SVGIG (reference sequence). J was trimmed by 8 bases and V by 8 bases; bases with no gene match: 14. Here the CDR3 DNA reads TGTGCCCGCCAGAACCCGACAGGGTTGGGCTACACCTTC. Translated, it gives CARQNPTGLGYTF.

The gene calls are TRBV27 and TRBJ1-1, with D maybe TRBD1 (6 bases). This CDR3 region has 15 residues. CDR1 is MNHEY and CDR2 is SMNVEV in the germline V gene (reference sequence). V lost 10 bases and J 0 bases, leaving 18 bases between the germline ends. CDR3 sequence reads: CATRLQGYMNTEAFF. The CDR3 region has the DNA TGTGCCACCAGACTTCAGGGGTACATGAACACTGAAGCTTTCTTT.

The V call is TRBV7-2, the J call TRBJ1-6; no firm D call. Trimming removed 5 bases at V and 6 bases at J, with 14 bases between. From germline, CDR1 is SGHTA and CDR2 FQGNSA. CDR3 length equals 15 residues. The CDR3 DNA is TGTGCCAGCAGCATTACTGGGTCGGGTAATTCACCCCTCCACTTT. Protein: CASSITGSGNSPLHF.

J is TRBJ2-2 and V is TRBV10-2; TRBD1 might be the D (5 bases). CDR3 length: 16 amino acids. V lost 4 bases, J lost 0 bases, and 12 bases lay in between. Germline V gene data show CDR1 as WSHSY and CDR2 as SAAADI. For the CDR3, the DNA is TGCGCCAGCAGTGGGGGCAGGAACTCGAACACCGGGGAGCTGTTTTTT. Amino acid sequence: CASSGGRNSNTGELFF.

This clone appeared a few times. This chain joins TRBV9 and TRBJ2-2; 7 bases are shared with TRBD1. In germline, CDR1 is SGDLS, CDR2 YYNGEE. The CDR3 extends over 16 amino acids. V trimming: 6 bases; J trimming: 4 bases; junction bases outside the gene matches: 12. The DNA of the CDR3 is TGTGCCAGCACCAAACAGGGGCATCCGGGCACCGGGGAGCTGTTTTTT. Its translation: CASTKQGHPGTGELFF.

V and J are TRBV10-1 and TRBJ2-1, with TRBD2 matching over 9 bases. Looked up from germline, CDR1 is WNHNN and CDR2 is SYGVQD (reference sequence). This CDR3 is built from 14 residues. The V and J ends lost 3 bases and 7 bases, in that order; junction bases with no gene match: 4. Here the CDR3 reads CASSDSGSRNEQFF. The CDR3 nucleotides read TGCGCCAGCAGTGATAGCGGGAGCCGGAATGAGCAGTTCTTC.